Each of the 29 T cell receptor beta chains below was sequenced from the same sample in a study of OX40 agonist ivuxolimab in advanced cancers. Sequencing was performed with immunoSEQ multiplex PCR; in TCRdb, only in-frame clones are kept and a portion is missing. This table has more than 45,000 clones, approximately 86% appearing once. The source material was CD4+ or CD8+ T cells sorted from blood, sampled in a trial of the OX40 agonist ivuxolimab. Receptors were obtained from an adult with an advanced solid tumor such as melanoma, head and neck, liver or kidney cancer.

The gene calls are TRBV12-5 and TRBJ2-5; TRBD1 agrees at 7 bases. The V and J ends lost 0 bases and 5 bases, in that order; junction bases with no gene match: 9. The germline gives CDR1 LGHNT, CDR2 FRNRAP. This CDR3 region has 16 residues. This CDR3 is CASGLVVTGSWETQYF. CDR3 nucleotide sequence: TGTGCTAGTGGTTTGGTAGTGACAGGGTCCTGGGAGACCCAGTACTTC.

The chain employs TRBV13 and TRBJ1-6; TRBD1 might be the D (6 bases). V lost 5 bases and J 11 bases, leaving 25 bases between the germline ends. The CDR3 has 17 amino acids. Germline loops: CDR1 PRHDT, CDR2 FYEKMQ (reference sequence). DNA for the CDR3: TGTGCCAGCAGCCACGGACAGCGATACCCCCTCAATCCACCCCTCCACTTT. Amino acid sequence: CASSHGQRYPLNPPLHF.

This clone was counted a few times. The rearrangement links TRBV21-1 to TRBJ1-5; TRBD1, the D gene given by the table, was not confirmed from the DNA. TRBV21-1 is classified as a pseudogene. This CDR3 region has 18 residues. The CDR3 nucleotides read TGTGCCAGCAGTCCCCGGGACAGGGGGGGATATAGCAATCAGCCCCAGCATTTT. It encodes CASSPRDRGGYSNQPQHF.

This rearrangement joins TRBV30 to TRBJ1-1; D not certain. There are 13 residues in the CDR3. Trimming left V 4 bases short and J 0 bases short, with 9 bases between. Germline V gene sequence: CDR1 GTSNPN, CDR2 SVGIG (reference sequence). CDR3 region: CAWIQILNTEAFF. The CDR3 nucleotides read TGTGCCTGGATTCAAATCCTGAACACTGAAGCTTTCTTT.

This clone was seen a handful of times. The chain employs TRBV2 and TRBJ1-1; no clear D gene. The V gene's germline CDR1 is SNHLY and CDR2 FYNNEI. Deletions cut 7 bases from V and 3 bases from J, with 6 bases between. The CDR3 has 11 residues. CDR3: CASTGYTEAFF. The CDR3 DNA is TGTGCCAGCACCGGTTACACTGAAGCTTTCTTT.

The chain carries TRBV11-3 and TRBJ1-3; 8 positions agree with TRBD1. V gave up 2 bases and J gave up 0 bases; unmatched junction bases: 9. The CDR3 is made up of 18 amino acids. Germline V gene lookup returns CDR1 SGHNT and CDR2 YENEEA. In nucleotides, the CDR3 is TGTGCCAGCAGCTTAACCTGGACAGGGCAGAGCTCTGGAAACACCATATATTTT. Translation: CASSLTWTGQSSGNTIYF.

V gene TRBV2 combines with J gene TRBJ1-2; maybe TRBD1 (6 bases). The germline V gene encodes CDR1 SNHLY and CDR2 FYNNEI. V was clipped by 7 bases and J by 0 bases, with 15 bases between them. The length of the CDR3 is 15 residues. CDR3 coding DNA: TGTGCCAGCACTCGACAGGATCAGACTAACTATGGCTACACCTTC. Protein: CASTRQDQTNYGYTF.

This clone was found once. This sequence joins TRBV29-1 and TRBJ2-1; 9 nucleotides line up with TRBD2. Germline V lookup: CDR1 SQVTM, CDR2 ANQGSEA. The CDR3 is 13 amino acids. Unmatched junction bases numbered 9, after V lost 6 bases and J lost 9 bases. In nucleotides, the CDR3 is TGCAGCGTGGGGCCTAGCGGGATTTCTGAGCAGTTCTTC. This sequence encodes CSVGPSGISEQFF.

The rearrangement links TRBV19 to TRBJ2-7; 8 bases map to TRBD2. This CDR3 contains 14 residues. Germline assignment: CDR1 LNHDA and CDR2 SQIVND (reference sequence). V lost 7 bases, J lost 1 base, and 6 bases stayed unmatched. This chain's CDR3 is CASIGLAFSYEQYF. In nucleotides, the CDR3 is TGTGCCAGTATAGGACTAGCTTTTTCCTACGAGCAGTACTTC.

This clone was recorded only once. V usage is TRBV6-1 and J usage is TRBJ1-5; 9 nucleotides align to TRBD1. This CDR3 comprises 15 residues. J lost 6 bases, V lost 5 bases, and 8 bases had no gene match. Germline CDR1 and CDR2: MNHNS and SASEGT. CDR3 in amino acids: CASSPDRGSGQPQHF. The CDR3 DNA sequence: TGTGCCAGCAGTCCGGACAGGGGTTCGGGTCAGCCCCAGCATTTT.

The genes are TRBV6-5 and TRBJ2-3; D may be TRBD2 (5 bases). The V end lost 0 bases, the J end lost 11 bases, and 15 bases lay between the germline ends. Germline CDR1 and CDR2: MNHEY and SVGAGI. This CDR3 spans 14 amino acids. The CDR3 DNA is TGTGCCAGCAGTTACTCGAGTTCGGAGCGGAGGCAGTATTTT. Translation gives CASSYSSSERRQYF.

The V call is TRBV9, the J call TRBJ2-7, with 7 bases lining up with TRBD1. V shed 4 bases and J 1 base; nucleotides not matched to a gene: 5. The CDR3 has 14 amino acids. Germline V gives CDR1 SGDLS, CDR2 YYNGEE. The CDR3: CASSPARGSYEQYF. In DNA form, the CDR3 reads TGTGCCAGCAGCCCAGCCAGGGGGTCCTACGAGCAGTACTTC.

This clone is a singleton in its sample. The CDR3 nucleotides read TGTGCCAGCAGTGGAGGGACGGGCAATCAGCCCCAGCATTTT. Encoded protein: CASSGGTGNQPQHF. V usage is TRBV25-1 and J usage is TRBJ1-5, with D maybe TRBD1 (5 bases). In germline, CDR1 is MGHDK, CDR2 SYGVNS. The V gene lost 4 bases and the J gene lost 2 bases, with 9 bases spanning the gap. The CDR3 spans 14 residues.

The gene calls are TRBV6-4 and TRBJ1-2; TRBD1 matches 9 bases. The CDR3 is made up of 14 amino acids. The junction had 6 bases not matched to a gene; V was cut back by 3 bases and J by 7 bases. The germline V gene has CDR1 MRHNA and CDR2 SNTAGT. This chain's CDR3 is CASSDGQGRSGYTF. As DNA, the CDR3 is TGTGCCAGCAGTGATGGACAGGGGCGTAGTGGCTACACCTTC.

The V call is TRBV20-1, the J call TRBJ1-5; unclear D gene. Trimming removed 6 bases from V and 2 bases from J, with 5 bases in between. The germline V gene encodes CDR1 DFQATT and CDR2 SNEGSKA (reference sequence). This CDR3 spans 11 amino acids. The CDR3, as DNA: TGCAGTGCGAACCGCAATCAGCCCCAGCATTTT. Translated, it gives CSANRNQPQHF.

This clone was observed a handful of times. V gene TRBV15 combines with J gene TRBJ1-1; 8 nucleotides line up with TRBD1. Germline V gene sequence: CDR1 LNHNV, CDR2 YYDKDF (reference sequence). The CDR3 totals 16 residues. The V segment lost 2 bases and the J segment 1 base; nucleotides outside the gene matches: 6. CDR3 region: CATSRNLGTGNTEAFF. CDR3 bases: TGTGCCACCAGCAGAAATCTCGGGACAGGGAACACTGAAGCTTTCTTT. The full variable domain, completed using reference TRBV15 and TRBJ1-1, is DAMVIQNPRYQVTQFGKPVTLSCSQTLNHNVMYWYQQKSSQAPKLLFHYYDKDFNNEADTPDNFQSRRPNTSFCFLDIRSPGLGDTAMYLCATSRNLGTGNTEAFFGQGTRLTVV.

The chain has TRBV25-1 and TRBJ2-7, with 8 bases that match TRBD1. The CDR3 totals 14 residues. The ends lost 8 bases at V and 5 bases at J; junction bases unmatched: 11. The V gene's germline CDR1 is MGHDK and CDR2 SYGVNS. The CDR3 DNA follows: TGTGCCAGCGGCGCCCGGGCAGGGGGCGACGAGCAGTACTTC. As protein: CASGARAGGDEQYF.

The chain links TRBV6-5 to TRBJ2-7; D gene unclear. Germline loops: CDR1 MNHEY, CDR2 SVGAGI. Between the trimmed V and J ends, which lost 7 bases and 2 bases, there was a span of 6 bases. This CDR3 comprises 11 residues. Written as DNA, the CDR3 is TGTGCCAGCAAGACACCCTACGAGCAGTACTTC. Translating gives CASKTPYEQYF.

The chain couples TRBV6-5 to TRBJ2-3; TRBD2 matches 11 bases. CDR3 length equals 15 residues. The V gene end was trimmed by 6 bases and the J gene end by 8 bases; junction bases not matched to a gene: 10. The germline V gene encodes CDR1 MNHEY and CDR2 SVGAGI. The CDR3 DNA reads TGTGCCAGCAGCCGAACTAGCGGGGGTGTAGTTACGCAGTATTTT. It specifies CASSRTSGGVVTQYF.

V gene TRBV21-1 combines with J gene TRBJ2-6; the table gives TRBD2 as D, unverified against the DNA. TRBV21-1 is labeled a pseudogene. The CDR3 contains 17 residues. DNA of the CDR3: TGTGCCAGCAGCAACCCGGGAGGGCCGGGAGGGGCCAACGTCCTGACTTTC. The encoded protein is CASSNPGGPGGANVLTF.

This chain joins TRBV5-8 and TRBJ2-7, with 7 bases fitting TRBD2. The CDR3 has 15 amino acids. V gave up 0 bases and J gave up 3 bases; unmatched junction bases: 6. CDR1 SGHTS and CDR2 YDEGEE come from the germline V gene. Written as DNA, the CDR3 is TGTGCCAGCAGCTTGGGAGTAGCGGGTTACTACGAGCAGTACTTC. Amino acids: CASSLGVAGYYEQYF. The variable domain in full, with the rest retrieved from reference TRBV5-8 and TRBJ2-7, is EAGVTQSPTHLIKTRGQQATLRCSPISGHTSVYWYQQALGLGLQFLLWYDEGEERNRGNFPPRFSGRQFPNYSSELNVNALELEDSALYLCASSLGVAGYYEQYFGPGTRLTVT.

The chain recombines TRBV19 with TRBJ2-5; D unclear. Deletions cut 3 bases from V and 4 bases from J, with 12 bases between. Germline assignment: CDR1 LNHDA and CDR2 SQIVND (reference sequence). The CDR3 runs 14 residues. This chain's CDR3 is CASSMGTPRETQYF. CDR3 bases: TGTGCCAGTAGTATGGGAACCCCTCGAGAGACCCAGTACTTC.

This clone came up once. This rearrangement joins TRBV4-1 to TRBJ2-5; TRBD2 agrees at 11 bases. The germline V gene has CDR1 MGHRA and CDR2 YSYEKL. V shed 2 bases, J shed 1 base, and the junction held 6 bases outside the gene matches. The CDR3 has 17 amino acids. The CDR3 here is CASSQLAGGRIQETQYF. CDR3 DNA: TGCGCCAGCAGCCAATTAGCGGGGGGGAGGATCCAAGAGACCCAGTACTTC.

The rearrangement links TRBV2 to TRBJ1-6, with D possibly being TRBD1 (5 bases). In germline, CDR1 is SNHLY, CDR2 FYNNEI. This CDR3 is 14 amino acids long. V was trimmed by 4 bases and J by 7 bases, leaving 11 bases between them. CDR3 sequence reads: CASSGQPQNSPLHF. CDR3 nucleotide sequence: TGTGCCAGCAGTGGACAGCCCCAAAATTCACCCCTCCACTTT.

The V and J genes are TRBV27 and TRBJ2-7, with D possibly being TRBD2 (6 bases). V was cut by 8 bases and J by 6 bases, with 11 bases left in between. The CDR3 length is 11 residues. CDR1 MNHEY and CDR2 SMNVEV come from the germline V gene (reference sequence). The DNA of the CDR3 is TGTGCCAGCCAGAGGAGGGGCGAGCAGTACTTC. It is translated as CASQRRGEQYF.

V is TRBV7-2 and J is TRBJ2-1; 7 bases match TRBD2. J gave up 2 bases and V 0 bases, and 1 base lay outside the gene matches. The germline V gene has CDR1 SGHTA and CDR2 FQGNSA. The CDR3 is 15 residues long. CDR3 sequence: CASSLAGGAYNEQFF. Written as DNA, the CDR3 is TGTGCCAGCAGCTTAGCGGGGGGGGCCTACAATGAGCAGTTCTTC.

This chain links TRBV7-8 with TRBJ1-5; TRBD1 is a possible D gene (5 bases). The germline V gene encodes CDR1 SGHVS and CDR2 FQNEAQ. The length of the CDR3 is 15 residues. Trimming removed 3 bases from V and 5 bases from J, with 14 bases in between. CDR3 nucleotide sequence: TGTGCCAGCAGCTTGGGGACCAGGGTTGATCAGCCCCAGCATTTT. Amino acid sequence: CASSLGTRVDQPQHF.

CDR3 nucleotides: TGCGCCAGCAGCTTGGGGGCCCCCAAGGGGGGTCCCAACACCGGGGAGCTGTTTTTT. It specifies CASSLGAPKGGPNTGELFF. V gene TRBV5-1 combines with J gene TRBJ2-2; D tentatively fits TRBD1 or TRBD2 (6 bases each). This CDR3 region has 19 residues. Trimming removed 0 bases from V and 2 bases from J, with 20 bases in between. Germline-derived CDR1 and CDR2 are SGHRS and YFSETQ.

The chain links TRBV19 to TRBJ2-7, with D maybe TRBD2 (6 bases). There are 16 residues in the CDR3. Germline CDR1 LNHDA, CDR2 SQIVND (reference sequence). V gave up 5 bases and J gave up 9 bases, with 26 bases separating them. CDR3 sequence: CASSPPSGRGTMVQYF. CDR3 bases: TGTGCCAGTAGTCCCCCATCTGGTCGCGGGACGATGGTGCAGTACTTC.